This T cell receptor (beta chain) appears in the sequencing data of a study of T cell repertoires in ileal Crohn's disease. The V end was cut by 6 bases, the J end by 3 bases, with 17 bases between. The CDR3 contains 15 residues. Germline CDR1 SNHLY, CDR2 FYNNEI. As regards this clone: The antigen is unknown.

Points from the study as a whole: High-frequency clones were more common in sorted CD8 than CD4 cells.

Sequencing used immunoSEQ multiplex PCR; TCRdb keeps in-frame clones, though not all of them. The sample comprises a few thousand clones, 76% of which are singletons, and around 6.5% rests with the top ten. The time point: inflamed ileum from the surgical specimen. Sequencing was done on a sample of ileal tissue. The chain uses TRBV2 and TRBJ2-5; D may be TRBD1 or TRBD2 (7 bases each). This clonotype was obtained from an adult with Crohn's disease. In DNA form, the CDR3 reads TGTGCCAGCAGCAGCGGGACAGCCTCAGAAGAGACCCAGTACTTC. It encodes CASSSGTASEETQYF. The full variable domain, its missing parts supplied by reference TRBV2 and TRBJ2-5, is EPEVTQTPSHQVTQMGQEVILRCVPISNHLYFYWYRQILGQKVEFLVSFYNNEISEKSEIFDDQFSVERPDGSNFTLKIRSTKLEDSAMYFCASSSGTASEETQYFGPGTRLLVL.